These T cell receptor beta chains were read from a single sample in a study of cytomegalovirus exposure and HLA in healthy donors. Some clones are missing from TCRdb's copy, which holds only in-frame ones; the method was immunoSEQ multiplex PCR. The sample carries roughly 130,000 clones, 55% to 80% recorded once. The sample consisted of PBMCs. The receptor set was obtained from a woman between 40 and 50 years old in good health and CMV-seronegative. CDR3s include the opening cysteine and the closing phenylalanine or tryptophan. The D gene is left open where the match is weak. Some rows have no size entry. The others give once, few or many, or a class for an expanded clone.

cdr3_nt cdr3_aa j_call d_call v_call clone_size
TGTGCCACCAGACTAGCGGGGGATAGGACAGATACGCAGTATTTT CATRLAGDRTDTQYF TRBJ2-3 TRBD2 TRBV27 .
TGTGCCATAAAGGACAGCCAAGAGACCCAGTACTTC CAIKDSQETQYF TRBJ2-5 . TRBV6-6 .
TGTGCCAGCACCCCAGGGGGCGCCGGGAACACTGAAGCTTTCTTT CASTPGGAGNTEAFF TRBJ1-1 TRBD1 TRBV6-1 .
TGCGCCAGCAGTCCGATCCGGGACACTGAGCAGTTCTTC CASSPIRDTEQFF TRBJ2-1 . TRBV4-1 .
TGTGCCAGCAGTGAATGGGCTAGCGGGGGCTACAATGAGCAGTTCTTC CASSEWASGGYNEQFF TRBJ2-1 TRBD2 TRBV2 .
TGTGCCAGCAGCCCCCCAGGGTGGCAGGGCCCGACTGAAGCTTTCTTT CASSPPGWQGPTEAFF TRBJ1-1 . TRBV7-9 .
TGCGCCAGCAGCTTTTTTTCTCCAGAGAACACTGAAGCTTTCTTT CASSFFSPENTEAFF TRBJ1-1 . TRBV5-1 .
TGTGCCACCGCACGGGAATCTGGAAACACCATATATTTT CATARESGNTIYF TRBJ1-3 . TRBV6-5 .
TGTGCCAGCAGCTTAAACGGGGGTCTGACAGATACGCAGTATTTT CASSLNGGLTDTQYF TRBJ2-3 . TRBV7-3 .
TGTGCCAGCTCACCACGGGGCATGAACACTGAAGCTTTCTTT CASSPRGMNTEAFF TRBJ1-1 . TRBV18 .
TGTGCCAGCAGTTTCCTGCTAGGGACAGGGGAGTTCTTC CASSFLLGTGEFF TRBJ2-1 TRBD1 TRBV27 .
TGTGCCAGCTCCCTGGGGACAGGGGATCAGCCCCAGCATTTT CASSLGTGDQPQHF TRBJ1-5 TRBD1 TRBV19 .
TGCGCCAGCAGTCAATCGAGGGGGCTCTCTGGAAACACCATATATTTT CASSQSRGLSGNTIYF TRBJ1-3 TRBD1 TRBV23-1 .
TGTGCCAGCAGCCCATGGGACAGAGGCAATTCACCCCTCCACTTT CASSPWDRGNSPLHF TRBJ1-6 TRBD1 TRBV9 .
TGTGCCAGCAGCCTTTATACACAGGGAAGGTATGGCTACACCTTC CASSLYTQGRYGYTF TRBJ1-2 . TRBV5-5 .
TGTGCCAGCAGTGTGGGGCAGGGTGGCCAGCCCCAGCATTTT CASSVGQGGQPQHF TRBJ1-5 . TRBV2 few
TGTGCCAGCAAAAGAGGGGAGGATGGCTACACCTTC CASKRGEDGYTF TRBJ1-2 . TRBV6-6 few
TGCAGCGTTTCTTTCTCTTCAACAGGCAATCAGCCCCAGCATTTT CSVSFSSTGNQPQHF TRBJ1-5 . TRBV29-1 .
TGTGCCAGCAGTGAAGGTTACCGGAGCTCCTACAATGAGCAGTTCTTC CASSEGYRSSYNEQFF TRBJ2-1 . TRBV2 .